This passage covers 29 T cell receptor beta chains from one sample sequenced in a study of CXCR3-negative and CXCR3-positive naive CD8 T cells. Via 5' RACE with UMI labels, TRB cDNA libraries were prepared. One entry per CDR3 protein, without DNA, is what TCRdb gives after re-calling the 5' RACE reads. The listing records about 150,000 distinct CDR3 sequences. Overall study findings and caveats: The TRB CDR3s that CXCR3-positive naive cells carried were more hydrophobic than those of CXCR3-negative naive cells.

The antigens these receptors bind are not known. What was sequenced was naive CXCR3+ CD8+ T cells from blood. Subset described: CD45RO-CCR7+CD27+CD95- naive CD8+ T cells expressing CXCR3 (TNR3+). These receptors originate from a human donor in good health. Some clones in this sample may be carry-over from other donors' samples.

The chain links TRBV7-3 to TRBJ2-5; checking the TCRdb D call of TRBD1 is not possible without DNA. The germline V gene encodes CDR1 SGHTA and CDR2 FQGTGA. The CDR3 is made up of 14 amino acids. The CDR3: CASSPPPWRETQYF.

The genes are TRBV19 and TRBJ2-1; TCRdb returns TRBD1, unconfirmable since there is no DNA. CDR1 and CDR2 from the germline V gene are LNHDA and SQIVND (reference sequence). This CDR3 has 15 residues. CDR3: CASSLGTGGNNEQFF. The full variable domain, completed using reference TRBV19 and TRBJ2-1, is DGGITQSPKYLFRKEGQNVTLSCEQNLNHDAMYWYRQDPGQGLRLIYYSQIVNDFQKGDIAEGYSVSREKKESFPLTVTSAQKNPTAFYLCASSLGTGGNNEQFFGPGTRLTVL.

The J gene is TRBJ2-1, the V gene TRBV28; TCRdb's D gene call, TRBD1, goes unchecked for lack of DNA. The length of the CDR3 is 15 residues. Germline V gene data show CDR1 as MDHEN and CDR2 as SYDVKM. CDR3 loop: CASCGIQDRESEQFF.

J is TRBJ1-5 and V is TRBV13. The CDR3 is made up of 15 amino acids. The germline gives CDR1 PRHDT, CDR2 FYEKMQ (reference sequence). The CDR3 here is CASSYRSNSNQPQHF.

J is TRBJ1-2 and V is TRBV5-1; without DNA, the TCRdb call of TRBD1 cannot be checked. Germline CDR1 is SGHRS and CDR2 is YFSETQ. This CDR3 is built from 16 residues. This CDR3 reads CASSHEPGQSIYGYTF.

CDR3 loop: CASSSSGASSNQPQHF. The chain recombines TRBV2 with TRBJ1-5. Germline V gene lookup returns CDR1 SNHLY and CDR2 FYNNEI. The CDR3 sequence is 16 residues long.

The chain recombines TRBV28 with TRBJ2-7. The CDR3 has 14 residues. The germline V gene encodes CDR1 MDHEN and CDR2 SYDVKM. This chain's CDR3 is CASSQTGTFYEQYF.

The CDR3 sequence is CASSLGPGYQETQYF. This sequence joins TRBV27 and TRBJ2-5. There are 15 residues in the CDR3. The germline CDR1 and CDR2 sequences are MNHEY and SMNVEV (reference sequence).

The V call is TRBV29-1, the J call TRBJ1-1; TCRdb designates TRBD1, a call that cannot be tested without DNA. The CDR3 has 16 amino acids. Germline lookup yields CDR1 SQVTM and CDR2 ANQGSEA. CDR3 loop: CSVNGFVDSMNTEAFF.

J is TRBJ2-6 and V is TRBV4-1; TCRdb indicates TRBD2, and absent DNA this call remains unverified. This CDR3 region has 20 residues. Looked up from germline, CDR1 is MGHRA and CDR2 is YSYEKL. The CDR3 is CASSQGPSPAYGSGANVLTF.

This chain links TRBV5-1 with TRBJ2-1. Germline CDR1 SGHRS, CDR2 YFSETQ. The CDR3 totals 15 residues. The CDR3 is CASSLANFASDEQFF.

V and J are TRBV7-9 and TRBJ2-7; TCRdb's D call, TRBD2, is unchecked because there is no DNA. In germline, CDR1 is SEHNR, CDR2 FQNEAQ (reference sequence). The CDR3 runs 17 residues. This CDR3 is CASSGASGRLTPYEQYF.

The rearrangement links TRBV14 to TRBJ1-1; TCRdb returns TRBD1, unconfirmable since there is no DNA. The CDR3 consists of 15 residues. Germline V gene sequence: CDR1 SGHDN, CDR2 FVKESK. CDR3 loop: CASSPAPGMNTEAFF.

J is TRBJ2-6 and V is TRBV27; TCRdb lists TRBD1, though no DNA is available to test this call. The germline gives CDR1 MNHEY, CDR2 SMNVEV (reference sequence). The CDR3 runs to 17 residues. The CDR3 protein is CASSGGTGPSGANVLTF.

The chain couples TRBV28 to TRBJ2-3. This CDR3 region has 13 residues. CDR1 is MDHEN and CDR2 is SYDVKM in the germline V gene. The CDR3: CASTPSITDTQYF.

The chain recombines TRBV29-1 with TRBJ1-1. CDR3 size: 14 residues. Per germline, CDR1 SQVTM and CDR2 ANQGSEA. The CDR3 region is CSVDTGLVNTEAFF.

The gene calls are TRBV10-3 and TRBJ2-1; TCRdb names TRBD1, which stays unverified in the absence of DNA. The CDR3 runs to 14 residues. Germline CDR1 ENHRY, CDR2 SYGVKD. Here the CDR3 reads CATSPGTSYNEQFF.

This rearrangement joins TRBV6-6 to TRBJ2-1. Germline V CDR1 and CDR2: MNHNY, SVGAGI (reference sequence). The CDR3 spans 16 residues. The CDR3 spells CASSFSTKNTLNEQFF.

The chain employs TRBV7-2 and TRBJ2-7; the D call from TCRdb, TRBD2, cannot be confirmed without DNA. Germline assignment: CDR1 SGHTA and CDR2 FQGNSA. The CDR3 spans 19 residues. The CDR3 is CASSLEPGLAGARSYEQYF.

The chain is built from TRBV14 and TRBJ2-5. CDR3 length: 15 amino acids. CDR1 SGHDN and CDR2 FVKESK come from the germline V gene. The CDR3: CASSHRTLSEKTQYF.

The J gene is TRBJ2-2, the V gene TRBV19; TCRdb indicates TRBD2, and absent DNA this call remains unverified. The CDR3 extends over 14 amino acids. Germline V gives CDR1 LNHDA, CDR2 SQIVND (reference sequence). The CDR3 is CASSPGTSTGELFF.

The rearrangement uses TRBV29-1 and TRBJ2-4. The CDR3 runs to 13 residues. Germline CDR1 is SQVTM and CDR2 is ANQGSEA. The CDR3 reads CSVEERRLDIQYF.

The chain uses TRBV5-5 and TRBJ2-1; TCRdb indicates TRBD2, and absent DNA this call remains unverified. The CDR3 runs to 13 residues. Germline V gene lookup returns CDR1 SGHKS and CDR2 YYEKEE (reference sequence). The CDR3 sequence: CATLLHPANEQFF.

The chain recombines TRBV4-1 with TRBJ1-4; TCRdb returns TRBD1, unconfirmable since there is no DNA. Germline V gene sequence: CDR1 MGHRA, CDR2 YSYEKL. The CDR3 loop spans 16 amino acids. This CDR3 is CASSQDESGVGEKLFF.

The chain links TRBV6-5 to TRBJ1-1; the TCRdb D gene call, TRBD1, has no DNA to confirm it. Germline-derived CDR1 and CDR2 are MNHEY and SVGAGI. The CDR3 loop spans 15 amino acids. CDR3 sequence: CASSYSRGENTEAFF.

The CDR3 is CASSYSSEGAQETQYF. This chain connects TRBV6-5 to TRBJ2-5; there is no DNA to check the TCRdb D call of TRBD1. The CDR3 is made up of 16 amino acids. Germline CDR1 MNHEY, CDR2 SVGAGI.

CDR3 loop: CASSFIQGDTQYF. The rearrangement uses TRBV5-6 and TRBJ2-3; TCRdb indicates TRBD1, and absent DNA this call remains unverified. This CDR3 spans 13 amino acids. Germline CDR1 is SGHDT and CDR2 is YYEEEE.

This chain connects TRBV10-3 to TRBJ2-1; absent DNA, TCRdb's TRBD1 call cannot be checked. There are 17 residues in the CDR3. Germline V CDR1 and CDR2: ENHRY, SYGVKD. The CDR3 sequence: CAISEPGGGISYNEQFF.

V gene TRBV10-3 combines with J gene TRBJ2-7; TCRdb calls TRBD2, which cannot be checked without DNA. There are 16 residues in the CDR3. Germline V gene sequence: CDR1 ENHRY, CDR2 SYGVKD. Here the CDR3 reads CAISDLGGRVIGEQYF.